Following are 28 T cell receptor beta chains from one sample sequenced in a study of CD8 T cells in ankylosing spondylitis. Overall study results and limits: Ankylosing spondylitis blood appeared to carry a characteristic TCR beta motif of roughly eight highly homologous variants.

TCRdb analysed the 5' RACE reads with MiXCR anew, one entry per CDR3 protein. Among some 240,000 distinct CDR3 sequences listed, 6% to 8.5% were seen once. For these receptors, no antigen is known. The specimen was blood, either unsorted or a sorted T cell fraction (not recorded which). The receptor set was obtained from a male donor with ankylosing spondylitis.

This clonotype was recorded many times. This rearrangement joins TRBV4-3 to TRBJ1-2, with D perhaps TRBD1 (5 bases). Between the trimmed V and J ends, which lost 1 base and 13 bases, there was a span of 13 bases. The CDR3 covers 12 residues. Germline CDR1 and CDR2: LGHNA and YSLEER. CDR3 coding DNA: TGCGCCAGCAGCCAAGGGGACCCCGCAACCACCTTC. It specifies CASSQGDPATTF.

This clonotype was detected a few times. The chain links TRBV30 to TRBJ1-5, with unresolved D. The CDR3 runs to 14 residues. From germline, CDR1 is GTSNPN and CDR2 SVGIG (reference sequence). Between the trimmed V and J ends, which lost 3 bases and 0 bases, there was a span of 9 bases. For the CDR3, the DNA is TGTGCCTGGAGCGCTACTTATAGCAATCAGCCCCAGCATTTT. It specifies CAWSATYSNQPQHF.

This clonotype was detected many times. This chain connects TRBV4-3 to TRBJ1-1; D unresolved. Germline values: CDR1 LGHNA, CDR2 YSLEER. The CDR3 spans 14 residues. The V end was cut by 1 base, the J end by 1 base, with 7 bases between. CDR3 DNA: TGCGCCAGCAGCCAAGGGTGGGGGAACACTGAAGCTTTCTTT. Amino acid sequence: CASSQGWGNTEAFF.

The sample holds many counts of this clonotype. The chain has TRBV4-3 and TRBJ2-7; no definite D call. V dropped 0 bases and J dropped 0 bases, with 9 bases sitting between them. Germline CDR1 reads LGHNA; CDR2 reads YSLEER. This CDR3 has 15 amino acids. The CDR3 DNA follows: TGCGCCAGCAGCCAAGAGATTTGGGTCTCCTACGAGCAGTACTTC. As protein: CASSQEIWVSYEQYF.

This clonotype was seen many times. The genes are TRBV6-5 and TRBJ1-5; no reliable D call. Germline V lookup: CDR1 MNHEY, CDR2 SVGAGI. Deletions cut 0 bases from V and 2 bases from J, with 8 bases between. The CDR3 contains 15 residues. CDR3 in DNA: TGTGCCAGCAGTTACTCGGTACCGGGCAATCAGCCCCAGCATTTT. It yields the protein CASSYSVPGNQPQHF.

This clonotype has more than one count but fewer than ten. The chain links TRBV25-1 to TRBJ2-7; TRBD1 or TRBD2 may be the D gene (5 bases each). The CDR3 covers 15 residues. Trimming pared 3 bases from V and 3 bases from J, leaving 15 bases between. Germline V gene data show CDR1 as MGHDK and CDR2 as SYGVNS. CDR3 nucleotide sequence: TGTGCCAGCAGTGATACCCTCGGGGCGCGCTACGAGCAGTACTTC. This translates into CASSDTLGARYEQYF.

J is TRBJ1-6 and V is TRBV20-1; 11 bases agree with TRBD1. With 4 bases clipped from V and 8 bases from J, the junction kept 4 bases outside the gene matches. Germline lookup yields CDR1 DFQATT and CDR2 SNEGSKA (reference sequence). The CDR3 has 14 amino acids. CDR3 in DNA: TGCAGTGCTACCGGGACAGGGGGTGATTCACCCCTCCACTTT. Protein sequence: CSATGTGGDSPLHF.

A word on this clonotype: This could be a read error, since a much larger clone is one nucleotide away. The genes are TRBV29-1 and TRBJ2-3; D may be TRBD2 (7 bases). This CDR3 is built from 16 residues. From germline, CDR1 is SQVTM and CDR2 ANQGSEA. With 4 bases removed from V and 2 bases from J, the gap between germline ends came to 19 bases. CDR3 in DNA: TGCAGCGTTGGAGGGGGGGAGGCCCGGATCACAGATACGCAGTATTTT. It specifies CSVGGGEARITDTQYF.

This clonotype appeared many times. In DNA, the CDR3 is TGTGCCACCAGCAGGTTCCCTAGGGACAGGACACAAGAGACCCAGTACTTC. Translation: CATSRFPRDRTQETQYF. V gene TRBV15 combines with J gene TRBJ2-5, with 8 positions matching TRBD1. The CDR3 sequence is 17 residues long. CDR1 and CDR2 from the germline V gene are LNHNV and YYDKDF (reference sequence). Trimming at V came to 3 bases and at J to 2 bases, leaving 11 bases not matched to a gene.

The chain links TRBV6-4 to TRBJ1-1; the D gene is possibly TRBD1 (5 bases). The CDR3 runs to 13 residues. Germline V lookup: CDR1 MRHNA, CDR2 SNTAGT. V dropped 3 bases and J dropped 6 bases, with 11 bases sitting between them. Written as DNA, the CDR3 is TGTGCCAGCAGTGATTTGCGGGGGGCTGAAGCTTTCTTT. Its protein is CASSDLRGAEAFF.

This clonotype was found many times. The chain has TRBV20-1 and TRBJ2-7; D possibly corresponds to TRBD2 (5 bases). V lost 1 base and J 3 bases, leaving 13 bases between the germline ends. The CDR3 is made up of 14 amino acids. Germline CDR1 is DFQATT and CDR2 is SNEGSKA (reference sequence). CDR3 DNA: TGCAGTGCTAGAGGTGGGGTAGCGCACTACGAGCAGTACTTC. This translates into CSARGGVAHYEQYF.

This clonotype showed up many times. The chain links TRBV20-1 to TRBJ2-7; TRBD2 matches 11 bases. J was trimmed by 1 base and V by 2 bases; bases with no gene match: 1. This CDR3 comprises 14 residues. Germline V gives CDR1 DFQATT, CDR2 SNEGSKA (reference sequence). CDR3 region: CSARLAGGSYEQYF. In DNA form, the CDR3 reads TGCAGTGCTAGACTAGCGGGGGGATCCTACGAGCAGTACTTC.

This clonotype has just a few counts. The chain couples TRBV7-6 to TRBJ2-5; 8 bases fit TRBD1. Germline V gives CDR1 SGHVS, CDR2 FNYEAQ. The CDR3 is 14 residues long. The J segment lost 7 bases and the V segment lost 4 bases, leaving 8 bases of the junction unmatched. The CDR3 DNA follows: TGTGCCAGCAGCTCCTACAGGGGGAAGTGGACCCAGTACTTC. As protein: CASSSYRGKWTQYF.

As regards this clonotype: This may stem from a read error, because a much larger clone lies one nucleotide away. V is TRBV7-9 and J is TRBJ2-7; no firm D call. Trimming shortened V by 5 bases and J by 2 bases, and 7 bases separated the two germline ends. The CDR3 is made up of 12 amino acids. CDR1 is SEHNR, CDR2 FQNEAQ, per germline (reference sequence). CDR3 sequence (DNA): TGTGCCAGCAGCGCGCAGACCTACGAGCAGTACTTC. This translates into CASSAQTYEQYF.

The chain uses TRBV29-1 and TRBJ1-2, with D uncertain. Germline CDR1 is SQVTM and CDR2 is ANQGSEA. V was trimmed by 3 bases and J by 0 bases, leaving 8 bases between them. The CDR3 contains 13 residues. The CDR3 loop is CSVEDPANYGYTF. CDR3 sequence (DNA): TGCAGCGTTGAGGACCCGGCTAACTATGGCTACACCTTC.

The sample holds many counts of this clonotype. The chain carries TRBV24-1 and TRBJ2-1, with D perhaps TRBD2 (10 bases). Germline CDR1 reads KGHDR; CDR2 reads SFDVKD. The CDR3 has 17 residues. The V end was cut by 9 bases, the J end by 6 bases, with 26 bases between. DNA of the CDR3: TGTGCCACCGGGACAGGGAGTTTAGCGGGGGGCCTCAATGAGCAGTTCTTC. Translated: CATGTGSLAGGLNEQFF.

In this sample, this clonotype turned up many times. This chain joins TRBV12-3 or TRBV12-4 and TRBJ1-5; D might be TRBD1 (5 bases). The V gene lost 6 bases and the J gene lost 4 bases, with 13 bases spanning the gap. The CDR3 spans 14 residues. The CDR3, as DNA: TGTGCCAGCAGCTCCGGGACTAGAAATCAGCCCCAGCATTTT. Translated, it gives CASSSGTRNQPQHF.

This clonotype came up once. CDR3 sequence reads: CASSHDRESYEQYF. The CDR3 DNA follows: TGTGCCAGCAGCCATGACAGGGAATCCTACGAGCAGTACTTC. V usage is TRBV3-1 and J usage is TRBJ2-7; 7 bases are a match to TRBD1. V was clipped by 3 bases and J by 1 base; unmatched bases: 3. The CDR3 totals 14 residues. Germline loops: CDR1 LGHDT, CDR2 YNNKEL (reference sequence).

This clonotype was seen ten or more times. The chain couples TRBV19 to TRBJ2-5; no clear D gene. V gave up 2 bases and J gave up 2 bases, with 12 bases separating them. Germline assignment: CDR1 LNHDA and CDR2 SQIVND (reference sequence). The CDR3 contains 15 residues. This CDR3 reads CASSILGNSQETQYF. Here the CDR3 DNA reads TGTGCCAGTAGTATACTCGGAAACTCACAAGAGACCCAGTACTTC.

This clonotype was seen more than once but under ten times. This chain uses TRBV4-1 with TRBJ2-5; 13 positions agree with TRBD2. Germline-derived CDR1 and CDR2 are MGHRA and YSYEKL. The CDR3 runs to 16 residues. V dropped 4 bases and J dropped 5; count of bases not matched to a gene: 7. The CDR3 nucleotides read TGCGCCAGCAGCCCGGGGACTAGCGGGGTCCGGGAGACCCAGTACTTC. Protein sequence: CASSPGTSGVRETQYF.

This clonotype occurred a few times. The rearrangement uses TRBV11-2 and TRBJ2-7; a possible D gene is TRBD2 (5 bases). Trimming cost V 1 base and J 7 bases, with 5 bases left between them. The germline CDR1 and CDR2 sequences are SGHAT and FQNNGV. The CDR3 spans 11 residues. CDR3 nucleotides: TGTGCCAGCAGCTTAGGACTAGAGCAGTACTTC. Its protein is CASSLGLEQYF. The variable domain in full, completed from reference TRBV11-2 and TRBJ2-7, reads EAGVAQSPRYKIIEKRQSVAFWCNPISGHATLYWYQQILGQGPKLLIQFQNNGVVDDSQLPKDRFSAERLKGVDSTLKIQPAKLEDSAVYLCASSLGLEQYFGPGTRLTVT.

This clonotype came up many times. The CDR3 coding sequence is TGTGCCAGCAGGTGGGCAGTCACAGATACGCAGTATTTT. Translating it yields CASRWAVTDTQYF. The V and J genes are TRBV27 and TRBJ2-3; D remains ambiguous. Between the trimmed V and J ends, which lost 6 bases and 2 bases, there was a span of 9 bases. This CDR3 is built from 13 residues. The germline CDR1 and CDR2 sequences are MNHEY and SMNVEV (reference sequence).

This chain connects TRBV9 to TRBJ1-2; 8 nucleotides line up with TRBD1. V shed 1 base, J shed 0 bases, and the junction held 2 bases outside the gene matches. Looked up from germline, CDR1 is SGDLS and CDR2 is YYNGEE. The length of the CDR3 is 15 residues. DNA for the CDR3: TGTGCCAGCAGCGTATGGGACAGGACTAACTATGGCTACACCTTC. The encoded protein is CASSVWDRTNYGYTF.

This clonotype was counted at least ten times. The V gene is TRBV29-1, the J gene TRBJ1-2, with D unclear. V was cut by 3 bases and J by 5 bases, with 13 bases left in between. The germline CDR1 and CDR2 sequences are SQVTM and ANQGSEA. This CDR3 region has 13 residues. CDR3 region: CSVEKRLSYGYTF. The CDR3 DNA sequence: TGCAGCGTTGAGAAGCGACTGTCGTATGGCTACACCTTC.

This clonotype was detected many times. This rearrangement joins TRBV4-3 to TRBJ2-7; no firm D call. V gave up 1 base and J gave up 3 bases, with 7 bases separating them. This CDR3 is 13 amino acids long. Per the germline V gene, CDR1 is LGHNA and CDR2 is YSLEER. The chain's CDR3 is CASSQAMLYEQYF. CDR3 coding DNA: TGCGCCAGCAGCCAAGCTATGCTCTACGAGCAGTACTTC.

This clonotype was detected many times. This chain's CDR3 is CASSLLAGAHYNEQFF. The CDR3 DNA follows: TGTGCCAGCAGCTTACTAGCGGGGGCCCACTACAATGAGCAGTTCTTC. The gene calls are TRBV7-9 and TRBJ2-1; 10 bases agree with TRBD2. The CDR3 sequence is 16 residues long. Germline V CDR1 and CDR2: SEHNR, FQNEAQ (reference sequence). Trimming took 2 bases from V and 3 from J; bases not matched to a gene: 4.

This clonotype was counted between two and nine times. The rearrangement joins TRBV10-3 to TRBJ2-7, with TRBD2 as a possible D gene (5 bases). Germline V gene sequence: CDR1 ENHRY, CDR2 SYGVKD. With 2 bases removed from V and 12 bases from J, the gap between germline ends came to 11 bases. This CDR3 region has 11 residues. The CDR3 coding sequence is TGTGCCATCAGTGAGCTCGGACTGGGGTACTTC. This encodes CAISELGLGYF.

This chain joins TRBV25-1 and TRBJ2-5, with TRBD2 matching 11 bases. Germline V CDR1 and CDR2: MGHDK, SYGVNS. V dropped 8 bases and J dropped 5; count of bases not matched to a gene: 4. The CDR3 is 13 amino acids. CDR3 in amino acids: CASSWTSGETQYF. The DNA of the CDR3 is TGTGCCAGCTCCTGGACTAGCGGGGAGACCCAGTACTTC.